This T cell receptor (beta chain) was observed in a study of CD8 T cells in Susac syndrome. RNA was extracted with the RNeasy kit, and a quantity of roughly 0.5 to 1 ug was reverse transcribed using random hexamers. MiXCR, run by TCRdb on the immunoSEQ multiplex PCR reads, gives a single entry per CDR3 protein. The top ten hold about 0.076% of the sample, which has about 150,000 distinct CDR3 sequences, roughly 94% seen once. This clonotype was observed a handful of times. This CDR3 comprises 14 residues. CDR1 is SGHTA and CDR2 is FQGNSA in the germline V gene. Trimming at V came to 6 bases and at J to 3 bases, leaving 1 base not matched to a gene.

The chain carries TRBV7-2 and TRBJ2-3; 12 nucleotides line up with TRBD2. The sequenced sample consisted of CD4+ T cells from PBMCs. The sequence was collected from a human donor in good health. The CDR3 nucleotides are TGTGCCAGCAGGACTAGCGGGAGTACAGATACGCAGTATTTT. Translation: CASRTSGSTDTQYF.